This entry lists 28 T cell receptor beta chains sequenced from one sample in a study of T cells in tuberculosis. Time point given: new active TB diagnosis, blood taken before or within 7 days of starting treatment. The data were produced by immunoSEQ multiplex PCR, yet TCRdb's version contains in-frame clones alone and is incomplete. The table includes roughly 34,000 clones, 80% to 95% detected once. This specimen consisted of PBMCs, obtained at tuberculosis diagnosis. These receptors originate from an adult with tuberculosis.

The chain joins TRBV27 to TRBJ1-5; TRBD1 agrees at 7 bases. J lost 10 bases, V lost 5 bases, and 11 bases had no gene match. The CDR3 loop spans 14 amino acids. Germline V CDR1 and CDR2: MNHEY, SMNVEV (reference sequence). DNA of the CDR3: TGTGCCAGCAGTCCGGGGACAGCTCAGGGACCCCAGCATTTT. This encodes CASSPGTAQGPQHF.

The chain carries TRBV27 and TRBJ2-1, with 8 bases lining up with TRBD2. After removal of 0 bases from V and 3 bases from J, the junction contained 1 base not matched to a gene. The germline CDR1 and CDR2 sequences are MNHEY and SMNVEV (reference sequence). The CDR3 extends over 15 amino acids. CDR3 sequence reads: CASSLSTSGYNEQFF. The CDR3 DNA follows: TGTGCCAGCAGTTTATCAACTAGCGGCTACAATGAGCAGTTCTTC.

Only one count was recorded for this clone. This rearrangement joins TRBV2 to TRBJ1-5; D call uncertain. Germline V gene lookup returns CDR1 SNHLY and CDR2 FYNNEI. The CDR3 runs 11 residues. V dropped 6 bases and J dropped 6 bases, with 6 bases sitting between them. CDR3 loop: CASRRGQPQHF. The DNA for the CDR3 is TGTGCCAGCAGGCGCGGTCAGCCCCAGCATTTT. Complete variable domain (other parts from reference TRBV2 and TRBJ1-5): EPEVTQTPSHQVTQMGQEVILRCVPISNHLYFYWYRQILGQKVEFLVSFYNNEISEKSEIFDDQFSVERPDGSNFTLKIRSTKLEDSAMYFCASRRGQPQHFGDGTRLSIL.

This chain links TRBV5-4 with TRBJ2-1; 8 positions agree with TRBD2. Germline assignment: CDR1 SGHNT and CDR2 YYREEE (reference sequence). J gave up 2 bases and V 5 bases, and 9 bases lay outside the gene matches. The CDR3 totals 16 residues. In DNA form, the CDR3 reads TGTGCCAGCAGACCCAGCGGGGGTGCCCCCTACAATGAGCAGTTCTTC. This encodes CASRPSGGAPYNEQFF. The whole variable domain, filled in from reference TRBV5-4 and TRBJ2-1, reads ETGVTQSPTHLIKTRGQQVTLRCSSQSGHNTVSWYQQALGQGPQFIFQYYREEENGRGNFPPRFSGLQFPNYSSELNVNALELDDSALYLCASRPSGGAPYNEQFFGPGTRLTVL.

This chain joins TRBV6-5 and TRBJ1-3; a possible D gene is TRBD1 (5 bases). The CDR3 consists of 16 residues. The germline V and J ends were trimmed by 4 bases and 1 base, with 14 bases remaining between them. The V gene's germline CDR1 is MNHEY and CDR2 SVGAGI. CDR3 loop: CASSFSWAGSGNTIYF. CDR3 DNA sequence: TGTGCCAGCAGTTTTTCCTGGGCAGGGTCTGGAAACACCATATATTTT.

The chain links TRBV28 to TRBJ2-5, with D hard to call. Trimming removed 2 bases from V and 5 bases from J, with 6 bases in between. From germline, CDR1 is MDHEN and CDR2 SYDVKM. The CDR3 sequence is 12 residues long. The CDR3 region is CASSLLRETQYF. The CDR3 bases are TGTGCCAGCAGTTTACTTCGGGAGACCCAGTACTTC.

This sequence joins TRBV29-1 and TRBJ2-3, with TRBD2 matching over 10 bases. CDR1 is SQVTM and CDR2 is ANQGSEA in the germline V gene. The CDR3 extends over 13 amino acids. V shed 7 bases, J shed 1 base, and the junction held 2 bases outside the gene matches. The CDR3 protein is CSGGLAGTDTQYF. The DNA of the CDR3 is TGCAGCGGCGGACTAGCGGGCACAGATACGCAGTATTTT.

As regards this clone: The sample contains more than one DNA sequence encoding this CDR3. The V and J genes are TRBV5-1 and TRBJ1-4; D gene unclear. Trimming took 0 bases from V and 2 from J, leaving 8 bases between them. The CDR3 has 15 residues. CDR1 SGHRS and CDR2 YFSETQ come from the germline V gene. CDR3 sequence reads: CASSLAGSTNEKLFF. For the CDR3, the DNA is TGCGCCAGCAGCTTGGCGGGGTCTACTAATGAAAAACTGTTTTTT.

The rearrangement joins TRBV27 to TRBJ2-7, with 14 bases that match TRBD2. Germline V CDR1 and CDR2: MNHEY, SMNVEV (reference sequence). The CDR3 extends over 19 amino acids. Trimming removed 5 bases from V and 4 bases from J; junction bases left unmatched: 16. CDR3 region: CASSIRGTSGSLTLYEQYF. CDR3 coding DNA: TGTGCCAGCAGTATAAGGGGGACTAGCGGGAGTCTGACACTTTACGAGCAGTACTTC.

The V gene is TRBV25-1, the J gene TRBJ2-7, with TRBD2 matching 7 bases. This CDR3 comprises 14 residues. V lost 4 bases, J lost 6 bases, and 9 bases stayed unmatched. Germline CDR1 MGHDK, CDR2 SYGVNS. The CDR3 DNA reads TGTGCCAGCAGTGCTCTCGGGACTATAGTCGAGCAGTACTTC. This gives the protein CASSALGTIVEQYF.

This clone was picked up a small number of times. The gene calls are TRBV28 and TRBJ1-1, with D possibly being TRBD1 (5 bases). There are 16 residues in the CDR3. The germline V gene encodes CDR1 MDHEN and CDR2 SYDVKM. Trimming stripped 7 bases from V and 1 base from J, with 19 bases between. The CDR3 nucleotides read TGTGCCAGCACCTGGAGGGGCAGCTTCGCGAACACTGAAGCTTTCTTT. It encodes CASTWRGSFANTEAFF.

V is TRBV2 and J is TRBJ1-3; D may be TRBD1 (5 bases). This CDR3 is 15 amino acids long. The germline CDR1 and CDR2 sequences are SNHLY and FYNNEI. V was pared by 6 bases and J by 0 bases, with 12 bases between. The CDR3, as DNA: TGTGCCAGCAGGTTAGCAGGGATCTCTGGAAACACCATATATTTT. Its translation: CASRLAGISGNTIYF.

By sample share, this clone is medium-sized. V gene TRBV6-1 combines with J gene TRBJ1-1; 8 bases match TRBD1. CDR1 and CDR2 (germline): MNHNS, SASEGT. The ends lost 5 bases at V and 4 bases at J; junction bases unmatched: 9. The CDR3 contains 15 residues. DNA of the CDR3: TGTGCCAGCAGTCTCCACGGACAGGGACCCACTGAAGCTTTCTTT. It codes for CASSLHGQGPTEAFF.

This chain connects TRBV9 to TRBJ1-2, with 7 bases that match TRBD1. Germline lookup yields CDR1 SGDLS and CDR2 YYNGEE. The CDR3 length is 13 residues. V lost 0 bases, J lost 8 bases, and 4 bases stayed unmatched. For the CDR3, the DNA is TGTGCCAGCAGCGTAGAGGGGGCTTACGGCTACACCTTC. This codes for CASSVEGAYGYTF.

In this sample, this clone turned up once. The CDR3 bases are TGTGCCAGCGGTCCGAGGTCGTCCTATGGCTACACCTTC. It translates to CASGPRSSYGYTF. The chain carries TRBV19 and TRBJ1-2; D gene unclear. Trimming pared 9 bases from V and 4 bases from J, leaving 15 bases between. This CDR3 is built from 13 residues. From germline, CDR1 is LNHDA and CDR2 SQIVND (reference sequence).

The gene calls are TRBV6-5 and TRBJ2-7, with TRBD2 matching 7 bases. This CDR3 is built from 13 residues. Germline V gene sequence: CDR1 MNHEY, CDR2 SVGAGI. J was trimmed by 2 bases and V by 8 bases; bases with no gene match: 6. The CDR3 loop is CASGRAGPYEQYF. In DNA form, the CDR3 reads TGTGCCAGCGGGAGGGCAGGGCCCTACGAGCAGTACTTC.

The chain links TRBV19 to TRBJ1-5, with 11 bases identical to TRBD1. CDR3 size: 16 residues. Looked up from germline, CDR1 is LNHDA and CDR2 is SQIVND (reference sequence). V dropped 6 bases and J dropped 5; count of bases not matched to a gene: 9. CDR3 amino acids: CASSVWGGQGDQPQHF. The CDR3 nucleotides read TGTGCCAGTAGCGTATGGGGGGGACAGGGGGATCAGCCCCAGCATTTT. Using reference TRBV19 and TRBJ1-5 for the parts outside the CDR3, the full variable domain is DGGITQSPKYLFRKEGQNVTLSCEQNLNHDAMYWYRQDPGQGLRLIYYSQIVNDFQKGDIAEGYSVSREKKESFPLTVTSAQKNPTAFYLCASSVWGGQGDQPQHFGDGTRLSIL.

The gene calls are TRBV20-1 and TRBJ2-2; D is uncertain. Trimming removed 3 bases from V and 7 bases from J, with 6 bases in between. The V gene's germline CDR1 is DFQATT and CDR2 SNEGSKA (reference sequence). The CDR3 extends over 11 amino acids. The CDR3 loop is CSASTGGELFF. The DNA for the CDR3 is TGCAGTGCTAGCACCGGCGGGGAGCTGTTTTTT.

This chain connects TRBV13 to TRBJ1-2, with D maybe TRBD1 (6 bases). Germline CDR1 PRHDT, CDR2 FYEKMQ (reference sequence). V lost 0 bases to trimming and J lost 2 bases, with 10 bases between them. The CDR3 covers 15 residues. For the CDR3, the DNA is TGTGCCAGCAGCTTAGGTGGCGGGGGCAACTATGGCTACACCTTC. Translating gives CASSLGGGGNYGYTF.

V and J are TRBV27 and TRBJ1-2; D possibly corresponds to TRBD1 (6 bases). CDR1 and CDR2 (germline): MNHEY, SMNVEV (reference sequence). Trimming removed 7 bases at V and 6 bases at J, with 15 bases between. The CDR3 spans 13 residues. Here the CDR3 reads CASTSAGVNGYTF. CDR3 nucleotide sequence: TGTGCCAGCACGTCGGCAGGGGTTAATGGCTACACCTTC.

V is TRBV29-1 and J is TRBJ2-1, with D perhaps matching TRBD2 (7 bases). Trimming removed 7 bases from V and 6 bases from J, with 19 bases in between. There are 14 residues in the CDR3. Germline CDR1 is SQVTM and CDR2 is ANQGSEA. The CDR3 here is CSGEGDQAGNEQFF. The CDR3 DNA sequence: TGCAGCGGGGAGGGGGACCAAGCAGGCAATGAGCAGTTCTTC.

This clone has just one count. The chain has TRBV21-1 and TRBJ1-5; the table calls TRBD1, which could not be checked here. TRBV21-1 is listed as a pseudogene. The CDR3 spans 17 residues. CDR3 in amino acids: CASSPSDRGLLNQPQHF. CDR3 DNA: TGTGCCAGCAGCCCCTCGGACAGGGGGCTGTTAAATCAGCCCCAGCATTTT.

The V and J genes are TRBV2 and TRBJ2-1, with TRBD2 matching 15 bases. Germline assignment: CDR1 SNHLY and CDR2 FYNNEI. Germline trimming cut 1 base from V and 14 bases from J; bases unmatched to any gene: 0. The CDR3 runs to 13 residues. CDR3 DNA sequence: TGTGCCAGCAGTGAAGGGACTAGCGGGGGGGAGTTCTTC. Residues: CASSEGTSGGEFF.

This sequence joins TRBV28 and TRBJ1-2, with 7 bases aligning to TRBD1. The V segment lost 2 bases and the J segment 0 bases; nucleotides outside the gene matches: 6. The CDR3 loop spans 16 amino acids. Per germline, CDR1 MDHEN and CDR2 SYDVKM. The CDR3 coding sequence is TGTGCCAGCAGTTTAATTCCAGGGGGGACTAACTATGGCTACACCTTC. Protein sequence: CASSLIPGGTNYGYTF.

The chain joins TRBV7-3 to TRBJ2-3; D possibly corresponds to TRBD2 (6 bases). Between the trimmed V and J ends, which lost 1 base and 1 base, there was a span of 12 bases. The CDR3 totals 16 residues. Germline CDR1 SGHTA, CDR2 FQGTGA. This chain's CDR3 is CASSLKPGGRTDTQYF. Here the CDR3 DNA reads TGTGCCAGCAGCTTAAAACCCGGGGGACGCACAGATACGCAGTATTTT.

The chain carries TRBV15 and TRBJ1-5, with 9 bases matching TRBD1. V shed 3 bases, J shed 1 base, and the junction held 4 bases outside the gene matches. The CDR3 runs to 16 residues. Germline lookup yields CDR1 LNHNV and CDR2 YYDKDF (reference sequence). CDR3 loop: CATSSGTGSSNQPQHF. CDR3 sequence (DNA): TGTGCCACCAGCAGCGGGACAGGGAGCAGCAATCAGCCCCAGCATTTT.

V and J are TRBV19 and TRBJ2-1; perhaps TRBD1 as D (6 bases). Looked up from germline, CDR1 is LNHDA and CDR2 is SQIVND (reference sequence). V lost 3 bases to trimming and J lost 3 bases, with 9 bases between them. The CDR3 covers 14 residues. The CDR3 protein is CASSISDSYNEQFF. The DNA of the CDR3 is TGTGCCAGTAGTATCTCGGACAGCTACAATGAGCAGTTCTTC.

The chain joins TRBV5-1 to TRBJ2-5, with D maybe TRBD1 (7 bases). Germline lookup yields CDR1 SGHRS and CDR2 YFSETQ. The CDR3 totals 15 residues. Trimming shortened V by 2 bases and J by 2 bases, and 13 bases separated the two germline ends. CDR3: CASSFSRGEQETQYF. CDR3 DNA: TGCGCCAGCAGCTTTAGCAGGGGGGAGCAAGAGACCCAGTACTTC.